This T cell receptor beta chain comes out of a study of early T cells in non-severe SARS-CoV-2 infection. Per the germline V gene, CDR1 is SGHVS and CDR2 is FQNEAQ. V was shortened by 0 bases and J by 1 base, with 14 bases between the two germline ends. The CDR3 spans 17 residues. TCRdb re-called the 5' RACE reads through MiXCR, storing one row per CDR3 protein. Here the sample spans around 70,000 distinct CDR3 sequences, 9.5% to 15% being singletons. J is TRBJ2-3 and V is TRBV7-8, with D possibly matching TRBD2 (7 bases). The source material was whole blood. The source of this sequence is an adult who was a healthcare worker with PCR-confirmed SARS-CoV-2 infection or an uninfected control (not recorded which). The DNA for the CDR3 is TGTGCCAGCAGCTTAGCGTTCCTAGGGGGGGGCACAGATACGCAGTATTTT. Amino acids: CASSLAFLGGGTDTQYF.